Sequencing of this T cell receptor (beta chain) was carried out in a study of blood T cell repertoires in COVID-19. Background on the study: Specimens from acute and convalescent COVID-19 originated in the United States, Italy and Spain.

Method: immunoSEQ multiplex PCR; TCRdb's copy keeps in-frame clones and lacks some. The sample records under 200,000 clones, about 81% being singletons. The TCR comes from a man aged 45-60 years who had recovered from COVID-19. The sample was PBMCs or T cells enriched from blood (not recorded which).

Here the CDR3 DNA reads TGTGCCAGCAGCTTAGAGAGCGGGGGATCCTACGAGCAGTACTTC. Translated: CASSLESGGSYEQYF. The V and J genes are TRBV7-8 and TRBJ2-7; 8 bases are a match to TRBD2. CDR1 SGHVS and CDR2 FQNEAQ come from the germline V gene. There are 15 residues in the CDR3. J gave up 1 base and V 1 base, and 3 bases lay outside the gene matches.